The T cell receptor (beta chain) under discussion was sequenced for a study of cytomegalovirus exposure and HLA in healthy donors. The PCR made use of 60 Vbeta and 13 Jbeta primers. Sequencing used immunoSEQ multiplex PCR; TCRdb keeps in-frame clones, though not all of them. Counted here are approximately 170,000 clones, around four fifths occurring once; the ten biggest clones make up 9.7%. The CDR3 has 12 residues. Trimming pared 8 bases from V and 1 base from J, leaving 8 bases between. Germline values: CDR1 MGHDK, CDR2 SYGVNS. The sample was PBMCs. The TCR was taken from a man aged 18 to 29 in good health and CMV-seropositive. The V call is TRBV25-1, the J call TRBJ1-1; D gene unclear. CDR3 protein: CASLEGNTEAFF. The CDR3 coding sequence is TGTGCCAGCTTAGAGGGGAACACTGAAGCTTTCTTT.